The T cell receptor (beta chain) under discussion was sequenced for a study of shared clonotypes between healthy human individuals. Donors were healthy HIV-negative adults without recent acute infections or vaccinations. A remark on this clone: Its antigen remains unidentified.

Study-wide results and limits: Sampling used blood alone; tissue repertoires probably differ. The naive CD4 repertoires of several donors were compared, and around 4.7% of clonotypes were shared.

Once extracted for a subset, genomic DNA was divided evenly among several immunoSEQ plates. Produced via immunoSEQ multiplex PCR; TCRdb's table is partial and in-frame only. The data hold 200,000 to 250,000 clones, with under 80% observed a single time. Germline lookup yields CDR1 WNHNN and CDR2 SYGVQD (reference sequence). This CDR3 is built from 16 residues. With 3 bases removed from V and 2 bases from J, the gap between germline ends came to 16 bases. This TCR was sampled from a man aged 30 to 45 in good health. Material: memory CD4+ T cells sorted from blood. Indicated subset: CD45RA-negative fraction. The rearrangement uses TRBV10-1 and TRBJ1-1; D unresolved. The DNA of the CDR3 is TGCGCCAGCAGTGACCGCGGGAATTTGGTTAACACTGAAGCTTTCTTT. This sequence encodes CASSDRGNLVNTEAFF.